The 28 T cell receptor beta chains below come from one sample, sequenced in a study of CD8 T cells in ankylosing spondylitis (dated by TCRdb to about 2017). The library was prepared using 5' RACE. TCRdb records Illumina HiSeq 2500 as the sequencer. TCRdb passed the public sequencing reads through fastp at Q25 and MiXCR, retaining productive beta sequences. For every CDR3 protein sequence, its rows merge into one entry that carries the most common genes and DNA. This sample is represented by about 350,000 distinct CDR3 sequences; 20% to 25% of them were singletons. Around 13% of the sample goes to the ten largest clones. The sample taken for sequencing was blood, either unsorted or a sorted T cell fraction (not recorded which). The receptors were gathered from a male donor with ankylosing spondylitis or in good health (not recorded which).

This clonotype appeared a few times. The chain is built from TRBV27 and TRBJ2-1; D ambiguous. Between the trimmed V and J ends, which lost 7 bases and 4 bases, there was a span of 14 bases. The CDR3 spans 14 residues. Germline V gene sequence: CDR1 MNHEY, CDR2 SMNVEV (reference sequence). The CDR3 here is CASTPRGLYNEQFF. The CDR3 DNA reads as TGTGCCAGCACCCCGAGAGGCCTGTACAATGAGCAGTTCTTC.

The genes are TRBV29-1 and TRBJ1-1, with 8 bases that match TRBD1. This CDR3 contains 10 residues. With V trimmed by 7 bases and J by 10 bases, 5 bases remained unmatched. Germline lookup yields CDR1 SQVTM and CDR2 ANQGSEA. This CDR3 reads CSAWGTGAFF. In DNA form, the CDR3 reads TGCAGCGCCTGGGGGACAGGAGCTTTCTTT.

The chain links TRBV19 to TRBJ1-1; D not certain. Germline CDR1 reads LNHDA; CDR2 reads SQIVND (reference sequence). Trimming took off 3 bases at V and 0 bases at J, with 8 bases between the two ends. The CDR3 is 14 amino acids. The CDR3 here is CASSILALNTEAFF. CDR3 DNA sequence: TGTGCCAGTAGTATTCTGGCCTTGAACACTGAAGCTTTCTTT.

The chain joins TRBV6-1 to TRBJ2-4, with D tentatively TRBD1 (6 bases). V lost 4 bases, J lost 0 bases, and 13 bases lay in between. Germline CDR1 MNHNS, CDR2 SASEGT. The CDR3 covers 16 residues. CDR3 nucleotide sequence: TGTGCCAGCAGTGGGACAGTAACTCTAGCCAAAAACATTCAGTACTTC. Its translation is CASSGTVTLAKNIQYF.

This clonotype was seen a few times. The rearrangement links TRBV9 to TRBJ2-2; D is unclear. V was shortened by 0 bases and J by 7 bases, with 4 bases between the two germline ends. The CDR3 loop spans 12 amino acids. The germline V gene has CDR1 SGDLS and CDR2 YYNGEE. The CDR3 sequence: CASSVGIGELFF. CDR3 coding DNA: TGTGCCAGCAGCGTAGGTATCGGGGAGCTGTTTTTT.

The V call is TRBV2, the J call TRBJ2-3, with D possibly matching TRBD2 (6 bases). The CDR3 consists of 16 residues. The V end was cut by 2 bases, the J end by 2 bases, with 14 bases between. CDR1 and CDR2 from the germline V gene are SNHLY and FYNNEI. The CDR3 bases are TGTGCCAGCAGTGAAACGGGGACTGGAATCACAGATACGCAGTATTTT. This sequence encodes CASSETGTGITDTQYF. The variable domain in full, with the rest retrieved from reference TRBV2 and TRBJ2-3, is EPEVTQTPSHQVTQMGQEVILRCVPISNHLYFYWYRQILGQKVEFLVSFYNNEISEKSEIFDDQFSVERPDGSNFTLKIRSTKLEDSAMYFCASSETGTGITDTQYFGPGTRLTVL.

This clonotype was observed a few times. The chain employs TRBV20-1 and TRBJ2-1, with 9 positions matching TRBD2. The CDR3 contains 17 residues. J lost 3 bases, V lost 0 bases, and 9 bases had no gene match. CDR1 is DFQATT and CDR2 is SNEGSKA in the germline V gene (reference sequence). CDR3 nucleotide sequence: TGCAGTGCTAGAGATCGGTTGAAACTAGCGGGCTACAATGAGCAGTTCTTC. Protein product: CSARDRLKLAGYNEQFF.

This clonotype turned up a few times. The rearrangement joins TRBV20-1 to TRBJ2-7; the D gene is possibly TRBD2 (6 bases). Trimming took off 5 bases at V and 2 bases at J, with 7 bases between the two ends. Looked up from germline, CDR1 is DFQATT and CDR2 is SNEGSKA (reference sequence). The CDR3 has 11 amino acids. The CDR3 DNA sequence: TGCAGTGCTGGCGGGGCCTACGAGCAGTACTTC. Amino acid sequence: CSAGGAYEQYF.

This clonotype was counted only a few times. This CDR3 reads CSVWDFENEQFF. The CDR3 DNA reads as TGCAGCGTTTGGGATTTCGAAAATGAGCAGTTCTTC. V gene TRBV29-1 combines with J gene TRBJ2-1; D remains unclear. This CDR3 contains 12 residues. V was clipped by 5 bases and J by 7 bases, with 12 bases between them. Germline CDR1 is SQVTM and CDR2 is ANQGSEA.

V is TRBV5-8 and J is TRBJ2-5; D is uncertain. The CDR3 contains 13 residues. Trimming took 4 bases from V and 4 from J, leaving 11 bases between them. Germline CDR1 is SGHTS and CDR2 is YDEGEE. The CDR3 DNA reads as TGTGCCAGCAGCCCGTTTGCGGCAGAGACCCAGTACTTC. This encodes CASSPFAAETQYF.

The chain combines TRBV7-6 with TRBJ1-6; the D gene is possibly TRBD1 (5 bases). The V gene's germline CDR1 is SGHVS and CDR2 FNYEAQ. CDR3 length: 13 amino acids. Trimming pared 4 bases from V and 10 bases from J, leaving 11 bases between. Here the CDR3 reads CASSSSGQSPLHF. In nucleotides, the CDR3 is TGTGCCAGCAGCTCCTCGGGGCAGTCACCCCTCCACTTT.

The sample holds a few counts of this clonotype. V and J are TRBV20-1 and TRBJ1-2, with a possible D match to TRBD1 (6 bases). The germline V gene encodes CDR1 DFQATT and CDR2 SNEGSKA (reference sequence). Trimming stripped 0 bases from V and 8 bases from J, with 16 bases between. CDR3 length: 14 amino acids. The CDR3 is CSARDLEQGGGYTF. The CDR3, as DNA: TGCAGTGCTAGAGATTTGGAACAGGGCGGCGGCTACACCTTC.

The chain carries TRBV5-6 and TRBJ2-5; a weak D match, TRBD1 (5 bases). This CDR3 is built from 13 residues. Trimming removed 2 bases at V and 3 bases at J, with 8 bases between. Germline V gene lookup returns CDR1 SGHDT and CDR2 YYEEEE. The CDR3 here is CASSFRGEETQYF. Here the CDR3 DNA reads TGTGCCAGCAGCTTTAGGGGTGAAGAGACCCAGTACTTC.

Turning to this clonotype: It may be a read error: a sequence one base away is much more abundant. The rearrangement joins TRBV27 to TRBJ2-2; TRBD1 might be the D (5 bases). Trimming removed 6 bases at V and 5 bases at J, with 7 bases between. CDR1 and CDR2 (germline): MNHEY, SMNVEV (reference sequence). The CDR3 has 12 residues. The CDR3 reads CASSKGTGELFF. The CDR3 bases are TGTGCCAGCAGCAAGGGGACCGGGGAGCTGTTTTTT.

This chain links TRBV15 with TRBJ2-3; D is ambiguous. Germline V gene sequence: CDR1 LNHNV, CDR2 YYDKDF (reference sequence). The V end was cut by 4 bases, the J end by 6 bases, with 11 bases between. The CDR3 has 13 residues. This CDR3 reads CATSTYSRDTQYF. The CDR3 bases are TGTGCCACCAGCACCTATTCCAGGGATACGCAGTATTTT.

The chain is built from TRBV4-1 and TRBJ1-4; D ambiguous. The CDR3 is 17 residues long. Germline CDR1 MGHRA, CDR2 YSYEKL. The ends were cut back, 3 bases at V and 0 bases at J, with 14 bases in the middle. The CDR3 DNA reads TGCGCCAGCAGCCAGCGACGGACTCTTGCAACTAATGAAAAACTGTTTTTT. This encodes CASSQRRTLATNEKLFF.

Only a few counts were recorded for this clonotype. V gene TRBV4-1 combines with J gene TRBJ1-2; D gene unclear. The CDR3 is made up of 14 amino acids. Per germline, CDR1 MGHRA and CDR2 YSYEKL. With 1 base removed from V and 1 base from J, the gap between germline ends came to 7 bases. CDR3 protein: CASSQVASNYGYTF. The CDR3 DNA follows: TGCGCCAGCAGCCAAGTAGCCAGTAACTATGGCTACACCTTC.

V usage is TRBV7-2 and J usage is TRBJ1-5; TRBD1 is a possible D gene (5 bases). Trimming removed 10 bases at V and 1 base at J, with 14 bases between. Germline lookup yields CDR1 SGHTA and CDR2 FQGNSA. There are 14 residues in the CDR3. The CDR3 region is CATAGDLSNQPQHF. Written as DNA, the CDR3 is TGTGCCACCGCCGGGGACTTGAGCAATCAGCCCCAGCATTTT.

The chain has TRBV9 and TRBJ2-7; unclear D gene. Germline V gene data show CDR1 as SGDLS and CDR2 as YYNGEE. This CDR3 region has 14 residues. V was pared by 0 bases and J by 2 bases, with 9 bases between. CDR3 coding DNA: TGTGCCAGCAGCGTAGACACACAAACCTACGAGCAGTACTTC. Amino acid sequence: CASSVDTQTYEQYF. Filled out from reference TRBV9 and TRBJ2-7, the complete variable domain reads DSGVTQTPKHLITATGQRVTLRCSPRSGDLSVYWYQQSLDQGLQFLIQYYNGEERAKGNILERFSAQQFPDLHSELNLSSLELGDSALYFCASSVDTQTYEQYFGPGTRLTVT.

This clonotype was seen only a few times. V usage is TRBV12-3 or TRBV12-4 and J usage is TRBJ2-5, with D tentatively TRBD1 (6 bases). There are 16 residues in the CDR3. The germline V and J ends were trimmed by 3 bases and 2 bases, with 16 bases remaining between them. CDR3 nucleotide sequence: TGTGCCAGCAGTTTTGCAGGGGTGAGGGGGCAAGAGACCCAGTACTTC. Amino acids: CASSFAGVRGQETQYF.

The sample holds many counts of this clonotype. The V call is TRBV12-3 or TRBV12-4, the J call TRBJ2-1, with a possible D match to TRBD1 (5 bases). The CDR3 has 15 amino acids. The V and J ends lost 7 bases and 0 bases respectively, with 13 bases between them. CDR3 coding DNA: TGTGCCAGCACCGAGGACATCCGCTCCTACAATGAGCAGTTCTTC. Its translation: CASTEDIRSYNEQFF.

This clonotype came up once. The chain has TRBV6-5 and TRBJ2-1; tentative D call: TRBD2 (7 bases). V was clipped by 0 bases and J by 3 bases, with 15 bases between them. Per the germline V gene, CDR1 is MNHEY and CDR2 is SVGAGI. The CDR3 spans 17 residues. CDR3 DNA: TGTGCCAGCAGTTACTCGACGGGCGGGGGCTACTACAATGAGCAGTTCTTC. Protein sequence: CASSYSTGGGYYNEQFF.

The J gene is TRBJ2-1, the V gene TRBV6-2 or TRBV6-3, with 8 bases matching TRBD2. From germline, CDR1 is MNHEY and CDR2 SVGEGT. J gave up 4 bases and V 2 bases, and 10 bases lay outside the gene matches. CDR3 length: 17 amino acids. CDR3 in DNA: TGTGCCAGCAGTTACCCCTCGGGGGGGCGGAAGTACAATGAGCAGTTCTTC. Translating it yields CASSYPSGGRKYNEQFF.

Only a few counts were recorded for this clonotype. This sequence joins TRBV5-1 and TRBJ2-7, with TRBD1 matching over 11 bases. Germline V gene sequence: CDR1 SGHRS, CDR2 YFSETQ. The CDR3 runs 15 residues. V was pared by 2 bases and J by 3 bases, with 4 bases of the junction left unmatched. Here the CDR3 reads CASSFGQGAFYEQYF. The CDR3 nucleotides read TGCGCCAGCAGCTTCGGACAGGGGGCATTCTACGAGCAGTACTTC.

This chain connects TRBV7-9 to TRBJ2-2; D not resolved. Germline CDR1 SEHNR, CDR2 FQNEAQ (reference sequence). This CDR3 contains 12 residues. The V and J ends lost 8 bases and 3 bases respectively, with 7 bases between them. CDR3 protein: CASPRDTGELFF. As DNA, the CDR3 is TGTGCCAGCCCCCGGGACACCGGGGAGCTGTTTTTT.

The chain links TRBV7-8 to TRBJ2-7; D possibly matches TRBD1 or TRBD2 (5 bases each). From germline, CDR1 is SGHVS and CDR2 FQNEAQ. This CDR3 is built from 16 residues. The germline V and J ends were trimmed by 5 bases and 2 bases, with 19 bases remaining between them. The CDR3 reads CASSLEGRAVTYEQYF. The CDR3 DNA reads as TGTGCCAGCAGCCTCGAGGGGCGGGCGGTAACCTACGAGCAGTACTTC.

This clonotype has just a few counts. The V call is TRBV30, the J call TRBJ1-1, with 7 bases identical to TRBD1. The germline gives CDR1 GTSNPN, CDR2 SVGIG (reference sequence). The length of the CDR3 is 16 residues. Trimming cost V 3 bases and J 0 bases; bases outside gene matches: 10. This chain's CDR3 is CAWSTADRNLNTEAFF. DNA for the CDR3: TGTGCCTGGAGCACTGCGGACAGGAACCTGAACACTGAAGCTTTCTTT.

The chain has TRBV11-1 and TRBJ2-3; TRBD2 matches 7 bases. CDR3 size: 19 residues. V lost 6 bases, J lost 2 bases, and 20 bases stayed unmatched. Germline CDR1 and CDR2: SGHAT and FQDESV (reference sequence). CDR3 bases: TGTGCCAGCAGGCCCTCTTTCGGTCTGGCGGGAGCCCTCACAGATACGCAGTATTTT. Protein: CASRPSFGLAGALTDTQYF.